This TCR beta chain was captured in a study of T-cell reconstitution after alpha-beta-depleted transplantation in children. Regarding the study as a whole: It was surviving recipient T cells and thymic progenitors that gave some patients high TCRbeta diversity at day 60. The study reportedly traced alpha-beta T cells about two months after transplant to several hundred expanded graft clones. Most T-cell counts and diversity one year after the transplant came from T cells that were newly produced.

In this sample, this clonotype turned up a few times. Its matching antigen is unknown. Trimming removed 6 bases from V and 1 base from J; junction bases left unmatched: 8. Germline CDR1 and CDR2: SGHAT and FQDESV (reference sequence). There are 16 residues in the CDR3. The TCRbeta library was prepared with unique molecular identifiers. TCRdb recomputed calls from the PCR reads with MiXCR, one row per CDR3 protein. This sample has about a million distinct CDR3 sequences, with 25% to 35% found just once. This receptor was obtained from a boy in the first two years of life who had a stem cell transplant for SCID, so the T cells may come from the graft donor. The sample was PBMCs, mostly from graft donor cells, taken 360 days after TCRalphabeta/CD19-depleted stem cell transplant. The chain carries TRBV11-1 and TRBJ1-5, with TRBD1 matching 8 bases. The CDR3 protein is CASSLWTGLSNQPQHF. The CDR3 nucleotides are TGTGCCAGCAGTTTGTGGACAGGGCTAAGCAATCAGCCCCAGCATTTT.